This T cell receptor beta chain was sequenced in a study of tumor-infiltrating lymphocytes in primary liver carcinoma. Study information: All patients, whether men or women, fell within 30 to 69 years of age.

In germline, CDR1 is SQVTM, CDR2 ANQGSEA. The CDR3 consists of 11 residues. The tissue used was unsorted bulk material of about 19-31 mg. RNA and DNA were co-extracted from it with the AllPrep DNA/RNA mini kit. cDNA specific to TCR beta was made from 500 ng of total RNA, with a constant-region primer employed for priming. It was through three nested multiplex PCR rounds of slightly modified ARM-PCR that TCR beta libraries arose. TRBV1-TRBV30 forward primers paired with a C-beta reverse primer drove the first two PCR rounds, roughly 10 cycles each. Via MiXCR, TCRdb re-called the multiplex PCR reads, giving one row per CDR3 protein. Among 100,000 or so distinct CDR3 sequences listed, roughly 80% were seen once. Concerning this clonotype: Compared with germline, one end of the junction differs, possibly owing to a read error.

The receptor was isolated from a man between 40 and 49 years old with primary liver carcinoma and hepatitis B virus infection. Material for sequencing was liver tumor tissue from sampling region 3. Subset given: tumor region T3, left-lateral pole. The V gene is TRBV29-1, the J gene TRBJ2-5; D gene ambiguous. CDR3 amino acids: CIVEVAQTQYF. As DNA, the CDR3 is TGCATCGTTGAAGTGGCCCAGACCCAGTACTTC.